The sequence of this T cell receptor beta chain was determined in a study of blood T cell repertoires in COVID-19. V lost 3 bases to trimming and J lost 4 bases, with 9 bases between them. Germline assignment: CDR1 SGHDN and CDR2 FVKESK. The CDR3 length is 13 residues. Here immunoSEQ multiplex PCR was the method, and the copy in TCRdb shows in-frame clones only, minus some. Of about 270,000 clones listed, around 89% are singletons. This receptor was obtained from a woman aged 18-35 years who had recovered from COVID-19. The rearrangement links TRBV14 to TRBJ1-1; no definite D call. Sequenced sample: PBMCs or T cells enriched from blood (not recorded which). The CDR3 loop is CASSQISSTEAFF. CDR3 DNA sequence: TGTGCCAGCAGCCAGATTTCCAGCACTGAAGCTTTCTTT.